This T cell receptor (beta chain) was captured in a study of breast tumors, draining lymph nodes, adjacent tissues. TCRdb fed the multiplex PCR reads into MiXCR, producing one record per CDR3 protein. The sample yields 150,000 to 200,000 distinct CDR3 sequences, about 30% seen once. The CDR3 covers 15 residues. Germline CDR1 is LNHDA and CDR2 is SQIVND (reference sequence). The V gene lost 6 bases and the J gene lost 5 bases, with 16 bases spanning the gap. Regarding the study as a whole: Data fit most tumor T cells coming from lymph node, expanding in tumor. Tumors had less TCR diversity than lymph nodes, more than nontumor tissue. Tumor and nontumor repertoires were significantly more similar in luminal-like than in basal-like breast cancer.

Many counts were recorded for this clonotype. Its antigen is not identified. Breast cancer patients provided tissue from their axillary draining lymph nodes. The origin of this receptor is a female donor with breast cancer. Some clones in this sample may be carry-over from other donors' samples. Sequences were obtained from axillary lymph node tissue. V and J are TRBV19 and TRBJ2-2; weak D call: TRBD2 (7 bases). The CDR3 is CASSAGAIGTGELFF. DNA of the CDR3: TGTGCCAGTAGCGCGGGGGCTATCGGTACCGGGGAGCTGTTTTTT.